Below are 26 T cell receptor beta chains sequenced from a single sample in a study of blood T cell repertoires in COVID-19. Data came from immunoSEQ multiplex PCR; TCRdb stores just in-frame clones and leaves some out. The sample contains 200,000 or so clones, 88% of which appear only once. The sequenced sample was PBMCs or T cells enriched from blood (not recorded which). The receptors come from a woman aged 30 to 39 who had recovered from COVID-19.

The CDR3 loop reads CASSYSTGGDEAFF. The CDR3 coding sequence is TGTGCCAGCAGTTACTCGACAGGGGGTGATGAAGCTTTCTTT. J is TRBJ1-1 and V is TRBV6-5; 9 nucleotides line up with TRBD1. Unmatched junction bases numbered 3, after V lost 0 bases and J lost 7 bases. This CDR3 region has 14 residues. Germline V CDR1 and CDR2: MNHEY, SVGAGI.

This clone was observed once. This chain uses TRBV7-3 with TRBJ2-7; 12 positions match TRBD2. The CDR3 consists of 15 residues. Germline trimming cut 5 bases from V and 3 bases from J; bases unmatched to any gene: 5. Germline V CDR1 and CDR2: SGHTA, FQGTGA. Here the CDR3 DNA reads TGTGCCAGCAGCCCGACTAGCGGGGGCCTCTACGAGCAGTACTTC. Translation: CASSPTSGGLYEQYF.

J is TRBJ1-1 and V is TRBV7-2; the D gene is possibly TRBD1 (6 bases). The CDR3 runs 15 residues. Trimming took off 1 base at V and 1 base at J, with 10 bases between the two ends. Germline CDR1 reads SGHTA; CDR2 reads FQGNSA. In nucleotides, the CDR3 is TGTGCCAGCAGCTTAGGGTGGGGGCGGAACACTGAAGCTTTCTTT. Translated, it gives CASSLGWGRNTEAFF.

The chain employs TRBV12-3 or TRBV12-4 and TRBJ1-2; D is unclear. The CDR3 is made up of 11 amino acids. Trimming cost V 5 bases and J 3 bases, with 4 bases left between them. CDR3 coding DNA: TGTGCCAGCAGTCTTTACTATGGCTACACCTTC. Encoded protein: CASSLYYGYTF.

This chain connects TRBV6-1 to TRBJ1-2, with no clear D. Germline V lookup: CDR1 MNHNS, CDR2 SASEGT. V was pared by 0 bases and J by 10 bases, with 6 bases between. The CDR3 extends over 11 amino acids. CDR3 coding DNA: TGTGCCAGCAGTGAAGCGCAGTACTACACCTTC. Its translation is CASSEAQYYTF.

The CDR3 sequence is CASSPTGGPEKLFF. Written as DNA, the CDR3 is TGTGCCAGCAGCCCCACCGGGGGGCCCGAAAAACTGTTTTTT. This chain uses TRBV9 with TRBJ1-4, with TRBD1 as a possible D gene (6 bases). V lost 4 bases and J lost 8, with 15 bases in between. This CDR3 has 14 amino acids. CDR1 is SGDLS and CDR2 is YYNGEE in the germline V gene.

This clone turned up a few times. The CDR3 DNA sequence: TGTGCCAGCAGCGTATCGGGAGGGAGCACTGAAGCTTTCTTT. Protein sequence: CASSVSGGSTEAFF. The gene calls are TRBV9 and TRBJ1-1; D not certain. The CDR3 length is 14 residues. Germline V gene lookup returns CDR1 SGDLS and CDR2 YYNGEE. The V end lost 1 base, the J end lost 4 bases, and 11 bases lay between the germline ends. The full variable domain, completed using reference TRBV9 and TRBJ1-1, is DSGVTQTPKHLITATGQRVTLRCSPRSGDLSVYWYQQSLDQGLQFLIQYYNGEERAKGNILERFSAQQFPDLHSELNLSSLELGDSALYFCASSVSGGSTEAFFGQGTRLTVV.

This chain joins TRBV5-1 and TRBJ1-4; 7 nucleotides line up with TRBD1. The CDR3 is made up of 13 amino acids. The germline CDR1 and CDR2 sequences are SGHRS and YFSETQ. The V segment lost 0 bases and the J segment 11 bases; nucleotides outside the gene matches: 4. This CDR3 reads CASSLARGQKLFF. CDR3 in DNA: TGCGCCAGCAGCTTGGCAAGGGGGCAGAAACTGTTTTTT. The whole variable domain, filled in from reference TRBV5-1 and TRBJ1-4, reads KAGVTQTPRYLIKTRGQQVTLSCSPISGHRSVSWYQQTPGQGLQFLFEYFSETQRNKGNFPGRFSGRQFSNSRSEMNVSTLELGDSALYLCASSLARGQKLFFGSGTQLSVL.

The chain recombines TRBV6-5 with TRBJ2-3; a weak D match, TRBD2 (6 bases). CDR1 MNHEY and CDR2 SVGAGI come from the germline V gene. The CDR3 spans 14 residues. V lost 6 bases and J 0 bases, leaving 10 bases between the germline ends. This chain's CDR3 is CASRLGTSTDTQYF. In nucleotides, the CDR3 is TGTGCCAGCAGACTCGGGACTAGCACAGATACGCAGTATTTT.

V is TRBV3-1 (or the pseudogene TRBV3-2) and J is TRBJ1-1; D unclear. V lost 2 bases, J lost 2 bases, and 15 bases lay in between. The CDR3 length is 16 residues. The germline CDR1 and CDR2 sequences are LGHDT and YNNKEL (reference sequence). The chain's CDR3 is CASSQRARAVNTEAFF. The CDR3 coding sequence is TGTGCCAGCAGCCAAAGGGCGCGGGCGGTTAACACTGAAGCTTTCTTT.

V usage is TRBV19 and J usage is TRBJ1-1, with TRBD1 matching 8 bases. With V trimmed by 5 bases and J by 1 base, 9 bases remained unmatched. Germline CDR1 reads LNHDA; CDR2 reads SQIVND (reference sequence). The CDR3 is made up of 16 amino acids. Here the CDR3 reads CASSPGRDRRNTEAFF. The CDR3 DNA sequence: TGTGCCAGTAGTCCAGGGCGGGACAGGAGGAACACTGAAGCTTTCTTT.

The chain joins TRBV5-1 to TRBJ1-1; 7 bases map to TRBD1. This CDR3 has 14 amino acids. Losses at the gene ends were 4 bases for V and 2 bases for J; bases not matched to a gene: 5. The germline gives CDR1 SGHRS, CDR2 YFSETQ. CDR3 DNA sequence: TGCGCCAGCAGCGGTGACAGGGTAAACACTGAAGCTTTCTTT. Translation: CASSGDRVNTEAFF.

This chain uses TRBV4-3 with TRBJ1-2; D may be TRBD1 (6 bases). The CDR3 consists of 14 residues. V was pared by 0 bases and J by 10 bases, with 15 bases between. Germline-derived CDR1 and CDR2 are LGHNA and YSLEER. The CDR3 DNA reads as TGCGCCAGCAGCCAAGATACCGGGACATCCGTCTACACCTTC. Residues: CASSQDTGTSVYTF.

This CDR3 reads CASSFPLWTGGRFGANVLTF. The CDR3 region has the DNA TGTGCCAGCAGCTTTCCCTTGTGGACAGGGGGCAGGTTTGGGGCCAACGTCCTGACTTTC. The chain carries TRBV5-8 and TRBJ2-6; 11 bases are shared with TRBD1. V shed 2 bases and J 3 bases; nucleotides not matched to a gene: 13. CDR1 and CDR2 (germline): SGHTS, YDEGEE. This CDR3 is built from 20 residues.

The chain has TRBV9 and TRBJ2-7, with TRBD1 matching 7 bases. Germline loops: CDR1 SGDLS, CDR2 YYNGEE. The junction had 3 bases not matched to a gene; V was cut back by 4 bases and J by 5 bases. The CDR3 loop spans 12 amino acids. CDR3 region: CASSLQGDEQYF. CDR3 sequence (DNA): TGTGCCAGCAGCTTGCAGGGGGACGAGCAGTACTTC.

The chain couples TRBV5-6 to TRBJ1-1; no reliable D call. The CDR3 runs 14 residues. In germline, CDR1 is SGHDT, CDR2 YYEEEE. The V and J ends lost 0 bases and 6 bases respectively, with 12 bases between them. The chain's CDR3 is CASSLVRVLSEAFF. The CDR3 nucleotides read TGTGCCAGCAGCTTGGTGAGGGTATTATCTGAAGCTTTCTTT.

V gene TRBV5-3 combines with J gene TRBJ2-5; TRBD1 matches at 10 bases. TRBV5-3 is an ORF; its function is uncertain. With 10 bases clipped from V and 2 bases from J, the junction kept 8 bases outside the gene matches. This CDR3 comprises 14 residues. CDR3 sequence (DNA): TGTGCCGCTACCGGGACAGGGGTTCAAGAGACCCAGTACTTC. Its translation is CAATGTGVQETQYF.

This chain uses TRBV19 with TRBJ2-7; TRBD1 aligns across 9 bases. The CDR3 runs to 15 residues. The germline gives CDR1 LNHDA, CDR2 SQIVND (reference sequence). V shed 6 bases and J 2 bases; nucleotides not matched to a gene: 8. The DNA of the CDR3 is TGTGCCAGTAGCCCTAGACAGGGGGGGGCCTACGAGCAGTACTTC. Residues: CASSPRQGGAYEQYF.

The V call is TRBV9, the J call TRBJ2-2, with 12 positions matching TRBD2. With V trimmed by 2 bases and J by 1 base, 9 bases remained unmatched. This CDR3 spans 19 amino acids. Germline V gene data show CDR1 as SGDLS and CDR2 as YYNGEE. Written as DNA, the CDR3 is TGTGCCAGCAGCGTGTCCCTGAGACTAGCGGGGGAGAACACCGGGGAGCTGTTTTTT. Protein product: CASSVSLRLAGENTGELFF. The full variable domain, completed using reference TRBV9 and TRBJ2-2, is DSGVTQTPKHLITATGQRVTLRCSPRSGDLSVYWYQQSLDQGLQFLIQYYNGEERAKGNILERFSAQQFPDLHSELNLSSLELGDSALYFCASSVSLRLAGENTGELFFGEGSRLTVL.

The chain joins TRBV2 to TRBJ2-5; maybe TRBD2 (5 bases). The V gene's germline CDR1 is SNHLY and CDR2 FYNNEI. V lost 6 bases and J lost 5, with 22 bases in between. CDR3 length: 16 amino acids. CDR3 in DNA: TGTGCCAGCAGAATTTTGCCGCAACTAGTGTTGGAGACCCAGTACTTC. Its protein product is CASRILPQLVLETQYF.

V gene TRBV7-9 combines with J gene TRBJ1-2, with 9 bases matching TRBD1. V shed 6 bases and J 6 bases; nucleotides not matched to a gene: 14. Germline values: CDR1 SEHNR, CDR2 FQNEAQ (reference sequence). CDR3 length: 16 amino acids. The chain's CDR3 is CASSSTLTGGSDGYTF. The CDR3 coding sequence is TGTGCCAGCAGTTCGACCCTAACAGGGGGCTCGGATGGCTACACCTTC.

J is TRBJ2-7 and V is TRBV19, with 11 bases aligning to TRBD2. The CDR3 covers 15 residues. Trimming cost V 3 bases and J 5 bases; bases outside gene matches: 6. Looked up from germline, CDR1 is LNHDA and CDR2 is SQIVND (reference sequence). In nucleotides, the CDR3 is TGTGCCAGTAGTATGACTAGCGGGAACCTTGACGAGCAGTACTTC. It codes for CASSMTSGNLDEQYF.

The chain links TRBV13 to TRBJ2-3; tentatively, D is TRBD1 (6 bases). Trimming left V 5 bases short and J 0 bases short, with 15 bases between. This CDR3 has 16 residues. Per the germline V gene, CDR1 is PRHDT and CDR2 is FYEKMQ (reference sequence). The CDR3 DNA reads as TGTGCCAGCAGCCAAACCGGGACAAAAAGCACAGATACGCAGTATTTT. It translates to CASSQTGTKSTDTQYF.

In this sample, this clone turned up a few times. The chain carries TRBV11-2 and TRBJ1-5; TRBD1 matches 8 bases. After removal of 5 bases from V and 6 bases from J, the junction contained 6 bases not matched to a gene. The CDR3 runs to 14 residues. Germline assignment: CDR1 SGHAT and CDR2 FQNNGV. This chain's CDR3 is CASSQDRESQPQHF. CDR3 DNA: TGTGCCAGCAGCCAGGACAGGGAGAGTCAGCCCCAGCATTTT.

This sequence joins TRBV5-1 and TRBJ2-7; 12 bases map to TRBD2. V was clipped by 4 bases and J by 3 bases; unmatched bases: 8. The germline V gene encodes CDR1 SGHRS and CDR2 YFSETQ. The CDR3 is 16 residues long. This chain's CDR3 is CASSDQLAGGNYEQYF. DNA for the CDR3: TGCGCCAGCAGCGATCAACTAGCGGGGGGTAACTACGAGCAGTACTTC. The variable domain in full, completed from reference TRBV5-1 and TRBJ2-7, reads KAGVTQTPRYLIKTRGQQVTLSCSPISGHRSVSWYQQTPGQGLQFLFEYFSETQRNKGNFPGRFSGRQFSNSRSEMNVSTLELGDSALYLCASSDQLAGGNYEQYFGPGTRLTVT.

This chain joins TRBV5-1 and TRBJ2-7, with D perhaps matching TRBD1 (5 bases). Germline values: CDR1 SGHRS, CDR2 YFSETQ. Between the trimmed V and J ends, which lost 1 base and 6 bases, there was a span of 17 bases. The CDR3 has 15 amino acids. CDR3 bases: TGCGCCAGCAGCTTGACCGAAATCCAGGGTTCCGAGCAGTACTTC. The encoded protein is CASSLTEIQGSEQYF.